These 10 T cell receptor beta chains originate from one sample sequenced in a study of cytotoxic CD8 clonotypes in ibrutinib-treated CLL (dated by TCRdb to the early 2020s). Libraries came from the immunoSEQ multiplex PCR assay. TCRdb provides this immuneACCESS table in a form limited to in-frame rearrangements. Some clones are lacking; in checked studies, under half of them reflect an unresolved V gene, and why the rest are absent is not known. The table for this sample lists approximately 45,000 clones; 50% to 75% of them were counted only once. The leading ten clones occupy about 22% of the sample. The label giving this sample's time point can be read as: approximately 2 years on ibrutinib. The sequenced sample was PBMCs, obtained after 24 months of ibrutinib treatment. These receptors all come from a human donor with chronic lymphocytic leukemia.

The chain uses TRBV18 and TRBJ1-5, with D uncertain. V shed 6 bases and J shed 7 bases, with 13 bases lying between them. The CDR3 extends over 13 amino acids. Germline assignment: CDR1 KGHSH and CDR2 LQKENI. The CDR3 DNA is TGTGCCAGCTCTGGAGGCGTCGAGCAGCCCCAGCATTTT. This translates into CASSGGVEQPQHF. Combining the CDR3 with reference TRBV18 and TRBJ1-5 gives the whole variable domain NAGVMQNPRHLVRRRGQEARLRCSPMKGHSHVYWYRQLPEEGLKFMVYLQKENIIDESGMPKERFSAEFPKEGPSILRIQQVVRGDSAAYFCASSGGVEQPQHFGDGTRLSIL.

The chain recombines TRBV29-1 with TRBJ1-3, with D perhaps matching TRBD1 (5 bases). The germline V and J ends were trimmed by 6 bases and 0 bases, with 12 bases remaining between them. Germline lookup yields CDR1 SQVTM and CDR2 ANQGSEA. The CDR3 is 14 residues long. CDR3 region: CSVGTPGSGNTIYF. The CDR3 DNA follows: TGCAGCGTGGGGACTCCCGGCTCTGGAAACACCATATATTTT.

This clone was detected only once. The chain links TRBV29-1 to TRBJ1-4; 8 nucleotides agree with TRBD1. Looked up from germline, CDR1 is SQVTM and CDR2 is ANQGSEA. The V gene end was trimmed by 4 bases and the J gene end by 3 bases; junction bases not matched to a gene: 10. The CDR3 consists of 16 residues. The CDR3 loop reads CSVVTSSTGANEKLFF. In DNA, the CDR3 is TGCAGCGTTGTAACGTCTTCGACAGGGGCTAATGAAAAACTGTTTTTT.

The chain is built from TRBV6-1 and TRBJ2-1, with 11 positions matching TRBD2. Germline V gene sequence: CDR1 MNHNS, CDR2 SASEGT. This CDR3 is 14 amino acids long. V was pared by 6 bases and J by 4 bases, with 2 bases of the junction left unmatched. The CDR3 DNA reads TGTGCCAGCAGGGCTAGCGGGGGGTACAATGAGCAGTTCTTC. This encodes CASRASGGYNEQFF.

V gene TRBV20-1 combines with J gene TRBJ2-5; D is possibly TRBD1 (5 bases). This CDR3 region has 11 residues. The germline gives CDR1 DFQATT, CDR2 SNEGSKA (reference sequence). V was shortened by 6 bases and J by 5 bases, with 10 bases between the two germline ends. CDR3 DNA: TGCAGTGCCAGGGCGTTCGAGACCCAGTACTTC. Residues: CSARAFETQYF.

This clone was counted many times. The chain couples TRBV30 to TRBJ1-2; D is ambiguous. This CDR3 is 13 amino acids long. Between the trimmed V and J ends, which lost 5 bases and 4 bases, there was a span of 14 bases. Germline CDR1 and CDR2: GTSNPN and SVGIG (reference sequence). The chain's CDR3 is CAWGPFALYGYTF. CDR3 sequence (DNA): TGTGCCTGGGGCCCCTTCGCCCTCTATGGCTACACCTTC. Together with reference TRBV30 and TRBJ1-2, the CDR3 gives the full variable domain: SQTIHQWPATLVQPVGSPLSLECTVEGTSNPNLYWYRQAAGRGLQLLFYSVGIGQISSEVPQNLSASRPQDRQFILSSKKLLLSDSGFYLCAWGPFALYGYTFGSGTRLTVV.

The chain carries TRBV2 and TRBJ2-3; the match to TRBD1 covers 11 bases. Germline V lookup: CDR1 SNHLY, CDR2 FYNNEI. V dropped 6 bases and J dropped 3; count of bases not matched to a gene: 5. The CDR3 length is 15 residues. The CDR3 DNA follows: TGTGCCAGCAGAGGGACAGGGGGGCGAACAGATACGCAGTATTTT. Translating gives CASRGTGGRTDTQYF.

The table lists this clone with many counts. The V gene is TRBV29-1, the J gene TRBJ1-1; D remains unclear. V was shortened by 7 bases and J by 1 base, with 7 bases between the two germline ends. Looked up from germline, CDR1 is SQVTM and CDR2 is ANQGSEA. This CDR3 has 11 amino acids. The CDR3 DNA reads as TGCAGCGGGAGGTGGAACACTGAAGCTTTCTTT. Translation: CSGRWNTEAFF.

The rearrangement links TRBV4-1 to TRBJ2-3; D gene uncertain. The CDR3 contains 12 residues. V was pared by 1 base and J by 8 bases, with 7 bases between. CDR1 is MGHRA and CDR2 is YSYEKL in the germline V gene. This chain's CDR3 is CASSQARSTQYF. The CDR3 coding sequence is TGCGCCAGCAGCCAAGCTAGGAGTACGCAGTATTTT.

The V gene is TRBV5-4, the J gene TRBJ2-6; D may be TRBD1 (5 bases). The CDR3 sequence is 18 residues long. Looked up from germline, CDR1 is SGHNT and CDR2 is YYREEE (reference sequence). Trimming shortened V by 7 bases and J by 0 bases, and 20 bases separated the two germline ends. In DNA, the CDR3 is TGTGCCAGCGTCGGGCGTAACAGGATCAGCTCTGGGGCCAACGTCCTGACTTTC. It translates to CASVGRNRISSGANVLTF.